A single sample is the source of the 26 T cell receptor beta chains below, sequenced in a study of T cell repertoires in cytomegalovirus infection. MiXCR, run by TCRdb on the reads, gives a single entry per CDR3 protein. The data show 900,000 to 950,000 distinct CDR3 sequences, about a third seen once. Antigens of these TCRs are unknown. The specimen comprised cultured CD8+ T cells from PBMCs, sampled from culture after CMV antigen stimulation. The receptors stem from a human donor in good health (CMV status not recorded). Some clones in this sample may be carry-over from other donors' samples.

The gene calls are TRBV5-6 and TRBJ1-1; 7 positions agree with TRBD1. The trim removed 6 bases at V and 3 bases at J, leaving 20 bases unmatched. CDR3 length equals 18 residues. Germline assignment: CDR1 SGHDT and CDR2 YYEEEE. Here the CDR3 DNA reads TGTGCCAGCAACTTTCGACAGGGACGATTTCGTGCGGACACTGAAGCTTTCTTT. It encodes CASNFRQGRFRADTEAFF. Variable domain in full (rest from reference TRBV5-6 and TRBJ1-1): DAGVTQSPTHLIKTRGQQVTLRCSPKSGHDTVSWYQQALGQGPQFIFQYYEEEERQRGNFPDRFSGHQFPNYSSELNVNALLLGDSALYLCASNFRQGRFRADTEAFFGQGTRLTVV.

This CDR3 is CASSYSQGGGMNTEAFF. The CDR3 coding sequence is TGTGCCAGCAGTTACTCGCAGGGTGGGGGTATGAACACTGAAGCTTTCTTT. The chain couples TRBV6-6 to TRBJ1-1; D is possibly TRBD1 (5 bases). CDR3 length equals 17 residues. Trimming left V 0 bases short and J 0 bases short, with 14 bases between. Germline V gene sequence: CDR1 MNHNY, CDR2 SVGAGI (reference sequence).

This clonotype was detected a few times. The V gene is TRBV27, the J gene TRBJ1-2; 12 nucleotides match TRBD1. This CDR3 has 13 residues. The J segment lost 7 bases and the V segment lost 6 bases, leaving 3 bases of the junction unmatched. Germline lookup yields CDR1 MNHEY and CDR2 SMNVEV (reference sequence). Here the CDR3 DNA reads TGTGCCAGCAGCCCGGGACAGGGGGCTGGCTACACCTTC. Its translation is CASSPGQGAGYTF.

As to this clonotype: A read error may explain this, as a much larger clone is one base away. The rearrangement links TRBV7-2 to TRBJ1-6, with 10 nucleotides matching TRBD1. The germline CDR1 and CDR2 sequences are SGHTA and FQGNSA. The CDR3 has 16 amino acids. The CDR3 is CVSSPWDRGHNSPLHF. Written as DNA, the CDR3 is TGTGTCAGCAGCCCATGGGACAGGGGACATAATTCACCCCTCCACTTT.

The table lists this clonotype with a few counts. This sequence joins TRBV6-1 and TRBJ1-4; D may be TRBD1 (5 bases). The CDR3 is 14 residues long. Trimming stripped 6 bases from V and 8 bases from J, with 16 bases between. The germline gives CDR1 MNHNS, CDR2 SASEGT. CDR3: CASSIGWGKEKLFF. The CDR3 DNA reads as TGTGCCAGCAGCATAGGGTGGGGGAAGGAAAAACTGTTTTTT.

This clonotype was observed a handful of times. The V call is TRBV24-1, the J call TRBJ2-1; 8 bases line up with TRBD1. The CDR3 is 16 residues long. With 1 base clipped from V and 1 base from J, the junction kept 2 bases outside the gene matches. CDR1 is KGHDR and CDR2 is SFDVKD in the germline V gene. CDR3 bases: TGTGCCACCAGTGATTTTCGACAGGGGTCCTACAATGAGCAGTTCTTC. Amino acids: CATSDFRQGSYNEQFF.

This clonotype has only a few counts. The chain joins TRBV27 to TRBJ2-7; weak D call: TRBD2 (6 bases). V shed 5 bases and J shed 13 bases, with 15 bases lying between them. The germline V gene has CDR1 MNHEY and CDR2 SMNVEV (reference sequence). This CDR3 comprises 11 residues. As DNA, the CDR3 is TGTGCCAGCAGTAATATGGGAGGCTCCTACTTC. This sequence encodes CASSNMGGSYF.

The chain is built from TRBV6-5 and TRBJ1-5; TRBD1 agrees at 8 bases. Trimming at V came to 0 bases and at J to 5 bases, leaving 9 bases not matched to a gene. This CDR3 comprises 17 residues. The V gene's germline CDR1 is MNHEY and CDR2 SVGAGI. CDR3 in DNA: TGTGCCAGCAGTTACTCGTTAACAGGGGGACTCCATCAGCCCCAGCATTTT. Residues: CASSYSLTGGLHQPQHF.

V gene TRBV7-2 combines with J gene TRBJ2-1; tentative D call: TRBD1 (5 bases). Germline CDR1 reads SGHTA; CDR2 reads FQGNSA. Trimming stripped 11 bases from V and 3 bases from J, with 17 bases between. CDR3 length: 14 amino acids. DNA of the CDR3: TGTGCCCCCAGGCAAGGGGCTCTCTACAATGAGCAGTTCTTC. It specifies CAPRQGALYNEQFF.

This chain uses TRBV7-9 with TRBJ2-2; TRBD1 is a possible D gene (5 bases). V was pared by 2 bases and J by 4 bases, with 11 bases between. CDR1 SEHNR and CDR2 FQNEAQ come from the germline V gene (reference sequence). CDR3 length: 15 residues. CDR3 coding DNA: TGTGCCAGCAGCTTAACATTCAGGGCCACCGGGGAGCTGTTTTTT. Protein product: CASSLTFRATGELFF.

The chain combines TRBV10-2 with TRBJ1-2; no clear D. Germline CDR1 WSHSY, CDR2 SAAADI. The CDR3 spans 18 residues. V shed 6 bases and J shed 4 bases, with 27 bases lying between them. DNA for the CDR3: TGCGCCAGCAGACTAGCCACCCATCAGCTTCTGCTTGGCTATGGCTACACCTTC. Protein product: CASRLATHQLLLGYGYTF.

The J gene is TRBJ2-2, the V gene TRBV6-5; possible D gene TRBD2, 7 bases. The V gene lost 0 bases and the J gene lost 7 bases, with 12 bases spanning the gap. The CDR3 runs to 15 residues. CDR1 is MNHEY and CDR2 is SVGAGI in the germline V gene. CDR3 sequence reads: CASSYSGGAIGELFF. DNA of the CDR3: TGTGCCAGCAGTTACTCGGGGGGGGCAATCGGGGAGCTGTTTTTT.

As to this clonotype: Germline and junction disagree at one end, which may indicate a read error. The V gene is TRBV7-9, the J gene TRBJ1-6; a possible D gene is TRBD1 (5 bases). The CDR3 totals 17 residues. The germline gives CDR1 SEHNR, CDR2 FQNEAQ (reference sequence). In DNA form, the CDR3 reads TGTGTCAGCAGCTTGTCGAGTAGGGGACTCTATAATTCACCCCTCCACTTT. The encoded protein is CVSSLSSRGLYNSPLHF.

The V and J genes are TRBV7-9 and TRBJ1-4, with 9 bases lining up with TRBD1. The CDR3 is 16 residues long. Germline lookup yields CDR1 SEHNR and CDR2 FQNEAQ (reference sequence). V gave up 4 bases and J gave up 2 bases; unmatched junction bases: 5. The DNA of the CDR3 is TGTGCCAGCAGCTCGGACAGGGGCTCGACTAATGAAAAACTGTTTTTT. Protein sequence: CASSSDRGSTNEKLFF. The variable domain in full, completed from reference TRBV7-9 and TRBJ1-4, reads DTGVSQNPRHKITKRGQNVTFRCDPISEHNRLYWYRQTLGQGPEFLTYFQNEAQLEKSRLLSDRFSAERPKGSFSTLEIQRTEQGDSAMYLCASSSDRGSTNEKLFFGSGTQLSVL.

The gene calls are TRBV6-6 and TRBJ2-5; tentatively, D is TRBD1 (6 bases). V was trimmed by 5 bases and J by 5 bases, leaving 18 bases between them. CDR1 is MNHNY and CDR2 is SVGAGI in the germline V gene (reference sequence). This CDR3 has 15 residues. CDR3 protein: CASSHRTEMLETQYF. The CDR3 DNA follows: TGTGCCAGCAGTCATAGGACAGAGATGTTGGAGACCCAGTACTTC.

This chain links TRBV27 with TRBJ1-1; 12 nucleotides match TRBD1. J gave up 3 bases and V 0 bases, and 5 bases lay outside the gene matches. From germline, CDR1 is MNHEY and CDR2 SMNVEV (reference sequence). This CDR3 region has 17 residues. CDR3 amino acids: CASSLSGTGGGYTEAFF. As DNA, the CDR3 is TGTGCCAGCAGTTTATCCGGGACAGGGGGCGGATACACTGAAGCTTTCTTT.

The chain couples TRBV10-3 to TRBJ1-5, with D hard to call. Trimming left V 4 bases short and J 3 bases short, with 7 bases between. This CDR3 spans 13 amino acids. Germline-derived CDR1 and CDR2 are ENHRY and SYGVKD. The CDR3 loop reads CAISGKYNQPQHF. In nucleotides, the CDR3 is TGTGCCATCAGTGGCAAGTACAATCAGCCCCAGCATTTT.

V is TRBV20-1 and J is TRBJ2-3, with 10 bases aligning to TRBD2. Germline V gene data show CDR1 as DFQATT and CDR2 as SNEGSKA (reference sequence). V gave up 6 bases and J gave up 2 bases; unmatched junction bases: 14. The CDR3 contains 17 residues. The CDR3 sequence is CSARWPSGTSATDTQYF. Written as DNA, the CDR3 is TGCAGTGCCCGCTGGCCCTCCGGGACTAGCGCCACAGATACGCAGTATTTT.

The J gene is TRBJ2-1, the V gene TRBV4-1, with D unresolved. Germline V lookup: CDR1 MGHRA, CDR2 YSYEKL. Trimming removed 4 bases from V and 6 bases from J, with 13 bases in between. The CDR3 covers 14 residues. CDR3 DNA sequence: TGCGCCAGCAGCCCGCTTTTGGGCGTCAATGAGCAGTTCTTC. The encoded protein is CASSPLLGVNEQFF.

This clonotype was observed a handful of times. The rearrangement links TRBV4-1 to TRBJ2-3, with D possibly matching TRBD1 (5 bases). V was cut by 0 bases and J by 1 base, with 17 bases left in between. Germline V gene lookup returns CDR1 MGHRA and CDR2 YSYEKL. The length of the CDR3 is 18 residues. CDR3 sequence: CASSQDPPGNGGTDTQYF. DNA for the CDR3: TGCGCCAGCAGCCAAGATCCCCCAGGGAATGGGGGCACAGATACGCAGTATTTT.

This clonotype showed up just once. J is TRBJ1-2 and V is TRBV12-3 or TRBV12-4; 8 positions match TRBD1. The CDR3 loop spans 14 amino acids. With 7 bases clipped from V and 8 bases from J, the junction kept 12 bases outside the gene matches. The CDR3 protein is CASTVRGPRGGYTF. The CDR3 DNA sequence: TGTGCCAGCACCGTCAGGGGGCCCAGAGGAGGCTACACCTTC.

The V call is TRBV27, the J call TRBJ2-5, with TRBD2 identical over 7 bases. Germline CDR1 is MNHEY and CDR2 is SMNVEV (reference sequence). The CDR3 runs 13 residues. The V gene end was trimmed by 3 bases and the J gene end by 4 bases; junction bases not matched to a gene: 2. CDR3 sequence reads: CASSFGEGETQYF. The CDR3 DNA reads TGTGCCAGCAGTTTTGGGGAGGGAGAGACCCAGTACTTC.

The count of this clonotype is one. The chain employs TRBV9 and TRBJ1-4, with D unresolved. This CDR3 contains 16 residues. V was trimmed by 2 bases and J by 0 bases, leaving 11 bases between them. The V gene's germline CDR1 is SGDLS and CDR2 YYNGEE. The CDR3 sequence is CASSVGTVATNEKLFF. DNA for the CDR3: TGTGCCAGCAGCGTGGGAACGGTTGCAACTAATGAAAAACTGTTTTTT.

This clonotype was seen just once. A junction end diverges from the germline sequence, so it may reflect a read error. CDR3 amino acids: CASSSGGRQPRHF. The CDR3 DNA reads TGTGCCAGCAGTTCTGGCGGACGACAGCCCCGGCATTTT. This chain links TRBV27 with TRBJ1-5; D might be TRBD1 (5 bases). Per the germline V gene, CDR1 is MNHEY and CDR2 is SMNVEV (reference sequence). The CDR3 extends over 13 amino acids.

Comments on this clonotype: A junction boundary mismatches the germline segment, possibly from a read error. The V gene is TRBV5-5, the J gene TRBJ1-5; 7 positions agree with TRBD1. CDR3 length equals 13 residues. Germline-derived CDR1 and CDR2 are SGHKS and YYEKEE (reference sequence). CDR3 nucleotides: TGTGCCAACAGCTTACAGGGGAATCAGCCCCAGCATTTT. This gives the protein CANSLQGNQPQHF.

This rearrangement joins TRBV10-3 to TRBJ1-3; TRBD1 is a possible D gene (5 bases). The CDR3 is made up of 14 amino acids. CDR1 is ENHRY and CDR2 is SYGVKD in the germline V gene. V was pared by 9 bases and J by 2 bases, with 14 bases between. In DNA, the CDR3 is TGTGCCATTAGGACGACAGTGACTGGAAACACCATATATTTT. Protein product: CAIRTTVTGNTIYF.